The clone carrying this T cell receptor beta chain has at least ten counts. Antigen: not known. This CDR3 is built from 15 residues. The germline CDR1 and CDR2 sequences are SGHVS and FNYEAQ. Trimming removed 2 bases from V and 4 bases from J; junction bases left unmatched: 6. Using unique molecular identifiers, the investigators prepared the TCRbeta library. TCRdb reprocessed the PCR reads with MiXCR, giving one entry per CDR3 protein. The sample contains approximately 290,000 distinct CDR3 sequences, roughly 10% of which appear only once. This entry comes from a study of T-cell reconstitution after alpha-beta-depleted transplantation in children. Study-wide results and limits: Newly produced T cells mostly accounted for T-cell counts and diversity one year post-transplant. Two months or so post-transplant, alpha-beta T cells reportedly derived from several hundred expanded graft clones. Diversity of TCRbeta at day 60 was high in some patients, arising from surviving recipient T cells and thymic progenitors.

The receptor was isolated from a male patient under 10 years old who had a stem cell transplant for chronic granulomatous disease, so the T cells may come from the graft donor. V is TRBV7-6 and J is TRBJ2-7, with TRBD1 matching over 9 bases. The sample here was peripheral blood, taken 180 days after TCRalphabeta/CD19-depleted stem cell transplant. The CDR3, as DNA: TGTGCCAGCAGCTTAACGACAGGGGGTCTTTACGAGCAGTACTTC. As protein: CASSLTTGGLYEQYF.